The source of this T cell receptor beta chain is a study of control samples from healthy donors and cancer patients (dated by TCRdb to between 2020 and 2021). From a lookup of the germline V gene (reference sequence), CDR1 and CDR2 are GTSNPN and SVGIG. From its cysteine to its phenylalanine, the CDR3 spans 13 amino acids. CDR3 DNA is the only sequence kept; it has 39 bases, read in frame from the first base. Here V drops 5 bases and J drops 6 bases, and the junction holds 3 bases not matched to any gene. Preparation of the library involved the immunoSEQ multiplex PCR assay. Entries here come from immuneACCESS through TCRdb and include only in-frame sequences with V and J called. Some clones fail to appear in such tables; in the studies checked, an unresolved V gene covers under half of the shortfall, and the cause of the remainder is unknown. In this sample the table shows 130,000 or so clones, 90% of which occur a single time. The ten largest make up about 2.5% of the sample.

With regard to this clone: Its antigen target is currently unknown. Qualities for individual bases were not recorded, and no much larger clone is one base off.

This receptor was identified in a middle-aged man in good health. The V gene is TRBV30 and the J gene is TRBJ2-2; 10 bases in the middle match TRBD1. Material: blood. The DNA sequence follows: TGTGCCTGGGGGACAGGGGTTGCCGGGGAGCTGTTTTTT. It translates as CAWGTGVAGELFF.